A selection of T cell receptor beta chains follows, all from one sample in a study of OX40 agonist ivuxolimab in advanced cancers. The repertoire was sequenced with immunoSEQ multiplex PCR; TCRdb's copy has only in-frame clones and lacks some. The sample has tens of thousands of clones, 91% seen once. Sequencing was performed on CD4+ or CD8+ T cells sorted from blood, taken in a trial of the OX40 agonist ivuxolimab. These receptors all come from an adult with an advanced solid tumor such as melanoma, head and neck, liver or kidney cancer. Each CDR3 is given with its conserved first and last residue. A D gene is named only where the DNA matches it firmly. The size entry is marked missing in some rows and otherwise reads once, few, many or a size class.

d_gene	abundance	v_gene	j_gene	CDR3nt	CDR3aa
.	.	TRBV6-1	TRBJ2-2	TGTGCCAGCGCTCGGGGTAACACCGGGGAGCTGTTTTTT	CASARGNTGELFF
.	.	TRBV28	TRBJ2-7	TGTGCCAGCAGTTTGTTCCGGGGGTCCGGGTACGAGCAGTACTTC	CASSLFRGSGYEQYF
.	.	TRBV5-6	TRBJ2-5	TGTGCCAGCAGCCGTTTCGGAGGGGGAGAGACCCAGTACTTC	CASSRFGGGETQYF
TRBD2	.	TRBV4-2	TRBJ2-3	TGTGCCAGCAGCCAAGATCAGGCGGGGGGAGATACGCAGTATTTT	CASSQDQAGGDTQYF
TRBD1	.	TRBV6-5	TRBJ2-3	TGTGCCAGCAGCCTCGGACAGGCTAGCACAGATACGCAGTATTTT	CASSLGQASTDTQYF
.	.	TRBV7-8	TRBJ1-5	TGTGCCAGCAGCTCGCAGGGATCCAATCAGCCCCAGCATTTT	CASSSQGSNQPQHF
.	.	TRBV19	TRBJ1-1	TGTGCCAGTAGGGATCAGGGGAACACTGAAGCTTTCTTT	CASRDQGNTEAFF
.	.	TRBV1	TRBJ2-2	TGCACCAGCAGCCAAAGGGAAAGGGGGACAGGGGTTACCGGGGAGCTGTTTTTT	CTSSQRERGTGVTGELFF
.	.	TRBV19	TRBJ2-7	TGTGCCAGTAGTCAGCGGAGTCCCTACGAGCAGTACTTC	CASSQRSPYEQYF
.	.	TRBV7-9	TRBJ1-2	TGTGCCAGCAGCCTCGGAGTATCCCCCGACTATGGCTACACCTTC	CASSLGVSPDYGYTF
.	.	TRBV29-1	TRBJ2-6	TGCAGCGTTGCAGGTGGGGGATTGTACTCTGGGGCCAACGTCCTGACTTTC	CSVAGGGLYSGANVLTF
.	.	TRBV27	TRBJ2-3	TGTGCCAGCAGTTTTTTACCCTACAGCACAGATACGCAGTATTTT	CASSFLPYSTDTQYF
.	.	TRBV28	TRBJ1-5	TGTGCCATTTCGGGGGGCAATCAGCCCCAGCATTTT	CAISGGNQPQHF
.	.	TRBV10-2	TRBJ2-2	TGCGCCAGCAGTGAGCCCGGGGCGGGGAGAGGGTACACCGGGGAGCTGTTTTTT	CASSEPGAGRGYTGELFF
TRBD2	.	TRBV19	TRBJ2-2	TGTGCCAGTAGTATCACTTTAGCGGGAAAAACCGGGGAGCTGTTTTTT	CASSITLAGKTGELFF
TRBD1	.	TRBV28	TRBJ2-2	TGTGCCAGCCGGGACAGGGTTGACACCGGGGAGCTGTTTTTT	CASRDRVDTGELFF
.	.	TRBV18	TRBJ2-5	TGTGCCAGCTCATCCTCTCAACTAGAGACCCAGTACTTC	CASSSSQLETQYF
.	.	TRBV30	TRBJ2-3	TGTGCCTGGAGGAGGAAGATCCCCGGGGTTGCAGATACGCAGTATTTT	CAWRRKIPGVADTQYF
TRBD2	.	TRBV9	TRBJ2-3	TGTGCCAGCAGCCTCGGGACTAGCGGGACCGATACGCAGTATTTT	CASSLGTSGTDTQYF
TRBD1	.	TRBV27	TRBJ2-4	TGTGCCAGCAGGTCACAGGGGGCGGGGGCCAAAAACATTCAGTACTTC	CASRSQGAGAKNIQYF
.	.	TRBV4-1	TRBJ2-5	TGCGCCAGCAGCCAGGATGGAAGACGGGAGACCCAGTACTTC	CASSQDGRRETQYF
TRBD1	.	TRBV29-1	TRBJ1-2	TGCAGCGTCACCGGGACAGCTAACTATGGCTACACCTTC	CSVTGTANYGYTF
.	once	TRBV28	TRBJ1-5	TGTGCCAGCAGTGGACGGATAAATCAGCCCCAGCATTTT	CASSGRINQPQHF
.	.	TRBV6-4	TRBJ1-5	TGTGCCAGCAGTAGAGAGAGCAATCAGCCCCAGCATTTT	CASSRESNQPQHF
TRBD1	.	TRBV5-1	TRBJ1-1	TGCGCCAGCAGCCAACCGGGACAGCCGACTGAAGCTTTCTTT	CASSQPGQPTEAFF
TRBD2	.	TRBV5-4	TRBJ2-3	TGTGCCAGCAGCTTGGATGCAGCGGGAGTTCGCGATACGCAGTATTTT	CASSLDAAGVRDTQYF
TRBD2	.	TRBV5-4	TRBJ2-7	TGTGCCAGCAGCCCCGGACTAGCGGGAACAAGCTCCTACGAGCAGTACTTC	CASSPGLAGTSSYEQYF
.	.	TRBV6-5	TRBJ2-7	TGTGCCAGCAGTTCCTATCAGGGACCCTCCTACGAGCAGTACTTC	CASSSYQGPSYEQYF
TRBD2	.	TRBV7-2	TRBJ2-1	TGTGCCAGCAGCTTAGCGGCGGGAGTTTTCAATGAGCAGTTCTTC	CASSLAAGVFNEQFF
.	.	TRBV30	TRBJ2-3	TGTGCATCTGGCGGGGGCACAGATACGCAGTATTTT	CASGGGTDTQYF
.	.	TRBV19	TRBJ1-2	TGTGCCAGTACACCGAGGACGCATTATGGCTACACCTTC	CASTPRTHYGYTF
TRBD2	.	TRBV28	TRBJ2-3	TGTGCCAGCACTCACTCAGCGGGAGGTAGCACAGATACGCAGTATTTT	CASTHSAGGSTDTQYF
TRBD2	once	TRBV4-2	TRBJ2-7	TGTGCCAGCAGCCAAGACCTAGCGGGAGAACGCTACGAGCAGTACTTC	CASSQDLAGERYEQYF
.	.	TRBV2	TRBJ2-1	TGTGCCAGCAGTGAGCAGGGAGGATCCTACAATGAGCAGTTCTTC	CASSEQGGSYNEQFF
TRBD2	.	TRBV9	TRBJ2-3	TGTGCCAGCAGCGGGACTAGCGGGGTAGATACGCAGTATTTT	CASSGTSGVDTQYF
.	.	TRBV7-3	TRBJ2-1	TGTGCCAGCAGCCCCGGGGCCTTTGGGACGGGGAATGAGCAGTTCTTC	CASSPGAFGTGNEQFF
TRBD1	.	TRBV4-2	TRBJ2-6	TGTGCCAGCAGCCAAGATCTTGCGGGACAGGGGGCTGCTGGGGCCAACGTCCTGACTTTC	CASSQDLAGQGAAGANVLTF
TRBD1	few	TRBV19	TRBJ1-3	TGTGCCACCAGACAGGGGGGAGTTGGAAACACCATATATTTT	CATRQGGVGNTIYF
.	.	TRBV7-2	TRBJ1-4	TGTGCCAGCAGCTTAGGGAACACCCGTAATGAAAAACTGTTTTTT	CASSLGNTRNEKLFF
.	.	TRBV27	TRBJ2-1	TGTGCCAGCAGTTTCTCCAATGAGCAGTTCTTC	CASSFSNEQFF
.	.	TRBV28	TRBJ1-2	TGTGCCAGCACCTTCTACATAGGGGGTCGTCGGGGCTACACCTTC	CASTFYIGGRRGYTF
.	.	TRBV29-1	TRBJ1-5	TGCAGCGTCAGGCAGGGTAGCAATCAGCCCCAGCATTTT	CSVRQGSNQPQHF
.	.	TRBV20-1	TRBJ2-7	TGCAGTGCTAGTTCCGACGAGCAGTACTTC	CSASSDEQYF
TRBD2	.	TRBV5-1	TRBJ2-3	TGCGCCAGCAGAGGACTAGCGGGAGCGACAGATACGCAGTATTTT	CASRGLAGATDTQYF
.	.	TRBV4-1	TRBJ2-4	TGCGCCAGCAGCGAACCGGGAGACAAAAACATTCAGTACTTC	CASSEPGDKNIQYF
.	.	TRBV30	TRBJ1-2	TGTGCCTGGAGTGTAGCAGGGTCAGGCTACACCTTC	CAWSVAGSGYTF
.	.	TRBV6-1	TRBJ2-6	TGTGCCAGCAGTGATATGAGGGCTCCGGCCAACGTCCTGACTTTC	CASSDMRAPANVLTF
.	.	TRBV5-6	TRBJ2-5	TGTGCCAGCAGCTTGCCGGCGTCTCAGCAAGAGACCCAGTACTTC	CASSLPASQQETQYF
TRBD1	.	TRBV6-5	TRBJ1-1	TGTGCCAGCATTCCGACAGGGATGAACACTGAAGCTTTCTTT	CASIPTGMNTEAFF
TRBD1	.	TRBV7-9	TRBJ2-1	TGTGCCAGCAGCCCGCTCGGACAGGGCCACCCGGGCTCCTACAATGAGCAGTTCTTC	CASSPLGQGHPGSYNEQFF
TRBD2	.	TRBV4-1	TRBJ2-7	TGCGCCAGCAGCCAGACTAGCGGGAGAATACGTATCTCCTACGAGCAGTACTTC	CASSQTSGRIRISYEQYF
TRBD2	.	TRBV5-6	TRBJ2-7	TGTGCCAGCAGCCCTCTCTCCGCTAGCGGACTCTACGAGCAGTACTTC	CASSPLSASGLYEQYF
.	.	TRBV19	TRBJ1-1	TGTGCCAGTAGTATTACGGGATACGACACTGAAGCTTTCTTT	CASSITGYDTEAFF
.	.	TRBV25-1	TRBJ1-5	TGTGCCAGCTCCGGAGTCAGGGTGGATCAGCCCCAGCATTTT	CASSGVRVDQPQHF
.	.	TRBV18	TRBJ2-7	TGTGCCAGCTCACCCACTAAGGGCGTGCTCGAGCAGTACTTC	CASSPTKGVLEQYF